This T cell receptor (beta chain) was recorded in a study of cytomegalovirus exposure and HLA in healthy donors. Note on this clone: Its target is not known.

Germline V gene sequence: CDR1 MNHNY, CDR2 SVGAGI (reference sequence). The CDR3 spans 14 residues. The PCR contained 60 Vbeta and 13 Jbeta primers. Sequencing was performed with immunoSEQ multiplex PCR; in TCRdb, only in-frame clones are kept and a portion is missing. The table has 160,000 or so clones, roughly 82% seen once; the top ten hold approximately 6.3%. Overall study results and limits: The study had only CMV serostatus as immune exposure information. Most TCR sequences were uncommon, yet certain public TCRs appeared in many donors.

V is TRBV6-6 and J is TRBJ2-5; D is possibly TRBD2 (6 bases). The assigned J gene may be wrong: the sequence end matches TRBJ2-7 better. Sequencing used PBMCs. This receptor was identified in a woman between 45 and 60 years old in good health and CMV-seropositive. In DNA, the CDR3 is TGTGCCAGCAGTTACGGCGGGGTTCCCTACGAGCAGTACTTC. This sequence encodes CASSYGGVPYEQYF.